This TCR beta chain was captured in a study of blood T cells in healthy people across ages. Next came a second PCR, run for about 6 to 11 cycles, which used a sample-barcoded 5' primer along with a J-beta primer mix. TCRdb fed the 5' RACE reads into MiXCR, producing one record per CDR3 protein. The sample records about 640,000 distinct CDR3 sequences, under 70% being singletons. CDR1 SGHRS and CDR2 YFSETQ come from the germline V gene. V lost 0 bases and J 7 bases, leaving 11 bases between the germline ends. The CDR3 length is 15 residues. The TCR sequence derives from a man aged 60-69 years in good health. Material for sequencing was blood. The chain carries TRBV5-1 and TRBJ1-6; no reliable D call. The DNA of the CDR3 is TGCGCCAGCAGCTTGGTCCGCGGCAGAAATTCACCCCTCCACTTT. Its protein is CASSLVRGRNSPLHF.